The source of this T cell receptor (beta chain) is a study of tumor and adjacent non-tumor tissue in lung cancer. Trimming left V 2 bases short and J 7 bases short, with 7 bases between. This CDR3 has 12 amino acids. Study conclusions and caveats: Shorter survival was associated with higher TCR diversity in tumors.

This clonotype was counted many times. The antigen is not known. The template was RNA from unsorted bulk tissue. More than 3 cm separated this lung sample from the edge of the tumor. The library came from three nested PCR rounds adapted from ARM-PCR protocols. TCRdb reanalysed the multiplex PCR reads using MiXCR and keeps one entry per CDR3 protein. The sample yields 94,000 or so distinct CDR3 sequences, around 82% seen once. The source of this sequence is a woman in her fifties or sixties with non-small cell lung cancer. Sequenced input: distant non-tumor lung tissue. This rearrangement joins TRBV12-3 or TRBV12-4 to TRBJ2-3; D not certain. The CDR3 here is CASSLLGNTQYF. In DNA, the CDR3 is TGTGCCAGCAGTTTACTGGGAAATACGCAGTATTTT.